This T cell receptor beta chain was found in a study of naive and memory T cell subsets. The CDR3 runs 15 residues. The ends were cut back, 3 bases at V and 0 bases at J, with 6 bases in the middle. Per the germline V gene, CDR1 is MNHEY and CDR2 is SMNVEV (reference sequence). Findings and limits, study-wide: TCR counts from RNA may reflect activation-linked expression changes. Especially in CD8 cells, naive repertoires contained a few larger clonotypes, possibly CD45RA-re-expressing memory cells. Over 95% of naive TCR sequences appeared only once after error correction, unlike memory subsets. In CD4 and CD8 cells, diversity dropped from naive through EMRA.

Both TRBC1 and TRBC2 were covered by a beta constant-region primer of two equimolar oligonucleotides. The ligated cDNA underwent four PCR rounds using SP2 and nested alpha and beta constant-region primers. TCRdb used MiXCR to reprocess the UMI-ligation and nested PCR reads, holding one entry per CDR3 protein. The table shows about 150,000 distinct CDR3 sequences, with 22% occurring only once. Cells stained for CD3, CD4, CD8, CD45RA, CD27 and viability were sorted into four CD45RA/CD27 subsets. This clonotype was picked up many times. Its antigen is still unknown. This TCR derives from a human donor in good health. The chain joins TRBV27 to TRBJ2-6; D remains ambiguous. Sequencing was carried out using naive CD4+ T cells from blood. The CDR3 loop reads CASSFKPSGANVLTF. The CDR3 DNA is TGTGCCAGCAGTTTCAAGCCCTCTGGGGCCAACGTCCTGACTTTC.